This TCR beta chain was sequenced for a study of cytomegalovirus exposure and HLA in healthy donors. Findings of the study overall: Rarity characterized most TCR sequences, yet some public TCRs appeared in many donors.

To note about this clone: What it recognizes is unknown.

PCR was performed using 60 Vbeta and 13 Jbeta primers. Measured with immunoSEQ multiplex PCR; TCRdb has only the in-frame clones, and not every one. Of around 150,000 clones listed, around 80% are singletons. Germline V gene lookup returns CDR1 MNHNY and CDR2 SVGAGI (reference sequence). This CDR3 has 16 amino acids. The ends lost 5 bases at V and 6 bases at J; junction bases unmatched: 12. This sequence joins TRBV6-6 and TRBJ1-1, with TRBD1 identical over 10 bases. This sequence originates from a man aged 25 to 40 in good health and CMV-seropositive. The sample was PBMCs. The CDR3: CASSPDMRTGGAEAFF. CDR3 sequence (DNA): TGTGCCAGCAGTCCGGATATGCGGACAGGGGGAGCTGAAGCTTTCTTT.